The 22 T cell receptor beta chains below were found in one sample sequenced in a study of shared clonotypes between healthy human individuals. The table came from immunoSEQ multiplex PCR; TCRdb's copy has only in-frame clones and leaves some out. The table lists about 2 million clones, 85% to 95% of them singletons. The sequencing sample was made of naive CD4+ T cells sorted from blood. Subset given: CD45RA+ positively selected. All receptors come from a man aged 18-30 years in good health.

In regard to this clone: Additional DNA sequences in this sample encode the identical CDR3. This chain links TRBV9 with TRBJ1-1, with unresolved D. CDR3 length equals 13 residues. In germline, CDR1 is SGDLS, CDR2 YYNGEE. V was cut by 2 bases and J by 1 base, with 6 bases left in between. The CDR3 sequence: CASSVDSNTEAFF. The CDR3 region has the DNA TGTGCCAGCAGCGTCGATTCGAACACTGAAGCTTTCTTT.

This clone was seen only once. The CDR3 coding sequence is TGTGCCAGCAGCTTAGTGCGCAGGGCCCTCGACGAGCAGTACTTC. As protein: CASSLVRRALDEQYF. This chain connects TRBV13 to TRBJ2-7; tentatively, D is TRBD1 (5 bases). The CDR3 is made up of 15 amino acids. Per the germline V gene, CDR1 is PRHDT and CDR2 is FYEKMQ (reference sequence). Trimming shortened V by 1 base and J by 5 bases, and 15 bases separated the two germline ends.

This chain joins TRBV5-1 and TRBJ2-3; D is undetermined. There are 15 residues in the CDR3. Trimming took 1 base from V and 2 from J, leaving 11 bases between them. The germline V gene encodes CDR1 SGHRS and CDR2 YFSETQ. Written as DNA, the CDR3 is TGCGCCAGCAGCTTGTCCCTAGATTACACAGATACGCAGTATTTT. Its protein is CASSLSLDYTDTQYF.

V is TRBV28 and J is TRBJ2-1; D not resolved. CDR3 length: 12 amino acids. The V end was cut by 6 bases, the J end by 2 bases, with 5 bases between. Germline CDR1 MDHEN, CDR2 SYDVKM. CDR3 sequence reads: CASSPPYNEQFF. In DNA, the CDR3 is TGTGCCAGCAGCCCCCCCTACAATGAGCAGTTCTTC.

This chain uses TRBV4-3 with TRBJ1-2; D possibly corresponds to TRBD1 (6 bases). Germline CDR1 is LGHNA and CDR2 is YSLEER. V was cut by 2 bases and J by 12 bases, with 16 bases left in between. CDR3 length: 13 amino acids. The CDR3 DNA reads as TGCGCCAGCAGCCAAAACCCTTCGGACAGCCACACCTTC. Its translation is CASSQNPSDSHTF.

Notes on this clone: Other DNA variants within this sample encode the same CDR3. The chain links TRBV10-3 to TRBJ2-1; D is unclear. Trimming shortened V by 5 bases and J by 5 bases, and 4 bases separated the two germline ends. The CDR3 totals 11 residues. In germline, CDR1 is ENHRY, CDR2 SYGVKD. CDR3 coding DNA: TGTGCCATCAGTCTCAACAATGAGCAGTTCTTC. This gives the protein CAISLNNEQFF.

Worth noting for this clone: Possible read error: a much larger clone is one base away. The same CDR3 also results from other DNA sequences found in this sample. This chain uses TRBV5-4 with TRBJ1-2; 8 bases are a match to TRBD1. The germline V gene has CDR1 SGHNT and CDR2 YYREEE (reference sequence). Germline trimming cut 4 bases from V and 0 bases from J; bases unmatched to any gene: 5. This CDR3 is built from 15 residues. DNA of the CDR3: TGTGCCAGCAGCCCCGGACAGGGAGCTAACTATGGCTACACCTTC. This sequence encodes CASSPGQGANYGYTF. Together with reference TRBV5-4 and TRBJ1-2, the CDR3 gives the full variable domain: ETGVTQSPTHLIKTRGQQVTLRCSSQSGHNTVSWYQQALGQGPQFIFQYYREEENGRGNFPPRFSGLQFPNYSSELNVNALELDDSALYLCASSPGQGANYGYTFGSGTRLTVV.

The table lists this clone with a few counts. The same CDR3 also results from other DNA sequences found in this sample. The chain has TRBV11-2 and TRBJ1-1; D is perhaps TRBD1 (6 bases). This CDR3 is built from 13 residues. The V gene lost 5 bases and the J gene lost 1 base, with 8 bases spanning the gap. CDR1 and CDR2 from the germline V gene are SGHAT and FQNNGV. The CDR3 loop is CASSRQENTEAFF. The CDR3 DNA sequence: TGTGCCAGCAGCCGACAGGAGAACACTGAAGCTTTCTTT.

The chain employs TRBV11-2 and TRBJ1-4; TRBD1 is a possible D gene (6 bases). The germline CDR1 and CDR2 sequences are SGHAT and FQNNGV. The CDR3 is 14 residues long. V lost 2 bases and J lost 3, with 7 bases in between. The DNA for the CDR3 is TGTGCCAGCAGCTTATCAGGGGCTAATGAAAAACTGTTTTTT. Protein sequence: CASSLSGANEKLFF.

This clone was detected only once. Other DNA sequences from this sample encode an identical CDR3 as well. This chain uses TRBV18 with TRBJ1-2; D is unclear. Per germline, CDR1 KGHSH and CDR2 LQKENI. Trimming left V 6 bases short and J 2 bases short, with 7 bases between. The CDR3 sequence is 12 residues long. This chain's CDR3 is CASSGVNYGYTF. In nucleotides, the CDR3 is TGTGCCAGCTCCGGGGTAAACTATGGCTACACCTTC. Full variable domain (outside the CDR3, taken from reference TRBV18 and TRBJ1-2): NAGVMQNPRHLVRRRGQEARLRCSPMKGHSHVYWYRQLPEEGLKFMVYLQKENIIDESGMPKERFSAEFPKEGPSILRIQQVVRGDSAAYFCASSGVNYGYTFGSGTRLTVV.

V and J are TRBV6-5 and TRBJ1-2; tentatively, D is TRBD1 (5 bases). The CDR3 loop spans 14 amino acids. Deletions cut 7 bases from V and 5 bases from J, with 17 bases between. Germline V gives CDR1 MNHEY, CDR2 SVGAGI. The CDR3 spells CASTRSTGIYGYTF. The CDR3 nucleotides read TGTGCCAGCACCCGCTCCACAGGCATATATGGCTACACCTTC.

This chain joins TRBV5-4 and TRBJ2-7; a possible D gene is TRBD1 (5 bases). CDR1 is SGHNT, CDR2 YYREEE, per germline (reference sequence). The CDR3 loop spans 16 amino acids. Trimming left V 0 bases short and J 4 bases short, with 17 bases between. This chain's CDR3 is CASSLEAGPQPYEQYF. The CDR3 DNA follows: TGTGCCAGCAGCTTGGAGGCAGGGCCCCAGCCTTACGAGCAGTACTTC.

In regard to this clone: The same CDR3 arises from other DNA sequences in this sample as well. The chain links TRBV18 to TRBJ2-7, with D maybe TRBD2 (5 bases). Deletions cut 2 bases from V and 3 bases from J, with 11 bases between. Germline CDR1 and CDR2: KGHSH and LQKENI. This CDR3 is built from 14 residues. CDR3 sequence reads: CASSPTSGNYEQYF. CDR3 bases: TGTGCCAGCTCACCAACGAGCGGAAACTACGAGCAGTACTTC.

A single count supports this clone. The chain recombines TRBV10-3 with TRBJ1-5, with 10 bases lining up with TRBD1. The CDR3 totals 15 residues. CDR1 is ENHRY and CDR2 is SYGVKD in the germline V gene. V was pared by 4 bases and J by 1 base, with 1 base of the junction left unmatched. The CDR3 sequence: CAISGGQGSNQPQHF. The CDR3 nucleotides are TGTGCCATCAGTGGGGGACAGGGGAGCAATCAGCCCCAGCATTTT.

This clone has only one observation. The sample holds other DNA sequences that translate to the same CDR3. This chain's CDR3 is CASSTGQGNYEQYF. The CDR3 nucleotides are TGCGCCAGCAGCACCGGACAGGGTAACTACGAGCAGTACTTC. This chain uses TRBV5-1 with TRBJ2-7; 8 bases line up with TRBD1. The length of the CDR3 is 14 residues. CDR1 is SGHRS, CDR2 YFSETQ, per germline. Trimming cost V 4 bases and J 3 bases; bases outside gene matches: 6.

The chain joins TRBV29-1 to TRBJ2-1; weak D call: TRBD1 (5 bases). The V and J ends lost 1 base and 7 bases respectively, with 11 bases between them. Germline CDR1 is SQVTM and CDR2 is ANQGSEA. CDR3 size: 13 residues. This chain's CDR3 is CSVEAQGRNEQFF. The CDR3 DNA follows: TGCAGCGTTGAAGCTCAGGGTCGGAATGAGCAGTTCTTC.

The genes are TRBV6-5 and TRBJ2-1; 9 bases agree with TRBD1. CDR1 and CDR2 (germline): MNHEY, SVGAGI. V dropped 2 bases and J dropped 6; count of bases not matched to a gene: 5. The CDR3 consists of 15 residues. CDR3 loop: CASSYTGTGSNEQFF. The CDR3 DNA is TGTGCCAGCAGTTACACAGGGACAGGGAGCAATGAGCAGTTCTTC.

V and J are TRBV11-2 and TRBJ2-7; TRBD1 might be the D (5 bases). Germline V CDR1 and CDR2: SGHAT, FQNNGV. Trimming took 4 bases from V and 0 from J, leaving 10 bases between them. The CDR3 sequence is 14 residues long. The CDR3 spells CASSYSRGSYEQYF. The CDR3, as DNA: TGTGCCAGCAGCTATTCAAGGGGCTCCTACGAGCAGTACTTC.

J is TRBJ2-5 and V is TRBV5-4, with D perhaps assigned TRBD1 or TRBD2 (7 bases each). CDR1 and CDR2 (germline): SGHNT, YYREEE (reference sequence). This CDR3 has 15 residues. Trimming removed 4 bases from V and 4 bases from J, with 17 bases in between. The CDR3 loop reads CASSPQGGAGETQYF. The CDR3 DNA reads as TGTGCCAGCAGCCCCCAGGGGGGGGCCGGAGAGACCCAGTACTTC. Full variable domain (remainder filled in from reference TRBV5-4 and TRBJ2-5): ETGVTQSPTHLIKTRGQQVTLRCSSQSGHNTVSWYQQALGQGPQFIFQYYREEENGRGNFPPRFSGLQFPNYSSELNVNALELDDSALYLCASSPQGGAGETQYFGPGTRLLVL.

This chain joins TRBV10-3 and TRBJ2-3; the match to TRBD2 covers 7 bases. Germline trimming cut 0 bases from V and 3 bases from J; bases unmatched to any gene: 6. Germline V gene data show CDR1 as ENHRY and CDR2 as SYGVKD. The CDR3 has 16 amino acids. In nucleotides, the CDR3 is TGTGCCATCAGTGAGTCCGTGGGAGGGAGGACAGATACGCAGTATTTT. The encoded protein is CAISESVGGRTDTQYF.

The chain combines TRBV18 with TRBJ2-7; possible D gene TRBD1, 7 bases. From germline, CDR1 is KGHSH and CDR2 LQKENI. This CDR3 contains 15 residues. Deletions cut 2 bases from V and 0 bases from J, with 11 bases between. The CDR3 DNA reads as TGTGCCAGCTCACCAGGGGGGACAGTCTCCTACGAGCAGTACTTC. Translating gives CASSPGGTVSYEQYF.

V is TRBV7-2 and J is TRBJ2-1, with 7 bases matching TRBD2. CDR3 length: 15 amino acids. CDR1 is SGHTA and CDR2 is FQGNSA in the germline V gene. J gave up 6 bases and V 1 base, and 6 bases lay outside the gene matches. The CDR3 loop is CASSLVAGVVNEQFF. CDR3 nucleotides: TGTGCCAGCAGCTTAGTGGCGGGAGTCGTCAATGAGCAGTTCTTC.